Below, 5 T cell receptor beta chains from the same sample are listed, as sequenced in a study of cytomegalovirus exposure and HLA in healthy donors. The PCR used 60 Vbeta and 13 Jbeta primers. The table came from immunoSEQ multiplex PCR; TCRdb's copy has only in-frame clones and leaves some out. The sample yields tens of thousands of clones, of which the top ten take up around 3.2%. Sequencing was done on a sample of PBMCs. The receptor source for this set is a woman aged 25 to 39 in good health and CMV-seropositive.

The CDR3 DNA reads TGTGCCAGCAGCCACGGAGATACGCAGTATTTT. It specifies CASSHGDTQYF. The V call is TRBV11-3, the J call TRBJ2-3; D is unresolved. The germline V gene has CDR1 SGHNT and CDR2 YENEEA. The germline V and J ends were trimmed by 5 bases and 5 bases, with 5 bases remaining between them. This CDR3 comprises 11 residues.

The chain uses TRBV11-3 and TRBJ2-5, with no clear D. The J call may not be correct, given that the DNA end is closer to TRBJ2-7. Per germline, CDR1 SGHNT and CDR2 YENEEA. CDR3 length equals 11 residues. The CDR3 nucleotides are TGTGCCAGCAGCTCCCTCTACGAGCAGTACTTC. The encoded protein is CASSSLYEQYF.

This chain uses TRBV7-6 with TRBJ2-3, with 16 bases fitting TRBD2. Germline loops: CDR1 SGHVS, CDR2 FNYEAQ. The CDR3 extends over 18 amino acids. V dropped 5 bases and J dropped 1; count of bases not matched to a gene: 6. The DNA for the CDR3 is TGTGCCAGCAGCGAGGGGACTAGCGGGGGGGGACGCACAGATACGCAGTATTTT. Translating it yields CASSEGTSGGGRTDTQYF.

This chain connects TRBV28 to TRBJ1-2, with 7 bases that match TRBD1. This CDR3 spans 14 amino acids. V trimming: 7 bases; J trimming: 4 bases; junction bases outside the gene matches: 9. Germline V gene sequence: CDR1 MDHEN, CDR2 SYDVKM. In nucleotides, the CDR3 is TGTGCCAGCATAAAAGGGGGCAGCTTCTATGGCTACACCTTC. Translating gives CASIKGGSFYGYTF.

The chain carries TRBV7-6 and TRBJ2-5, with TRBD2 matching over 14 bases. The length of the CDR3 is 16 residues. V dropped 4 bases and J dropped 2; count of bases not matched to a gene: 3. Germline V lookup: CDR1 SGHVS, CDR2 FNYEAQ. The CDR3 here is CASSSWTSGGQETQYF. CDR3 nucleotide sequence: TGTGCCAGCAGCTCCTGGACTAGCGGGGGGCAAGAGACCCAGTACTTC.